Below, 3 T cell receptor beta chains from the same sample are listed, as sequenced in a study of blood T cell repertoires in COVID-19. Libraries were prepared by immunoSEQ multiplex PCR; TCRdb keeps only in-frame clonotypes and omits some of them. The repertoire holds just under 350,000 clones, with 80% to 90% as singletons. The specimen was peripheral blood. The receptors here all came from a man aged 30-40 years with active or convalescent COVID-19.

CDR3 sequence (DNA): TGTGCCAGCAGCGAGGGGAAACCATATAATTCACCCCTCCACTTT. It encodes CASSEGKPYNSPLHF. The gene calls are TRBV9 and TRBJ1-6, with D tentatively TRBD1 (5 bases). The CDR3 loop spans 15 amino acids. Germline V CDR1 and CDR2: SGDLS, YYNGEE. With 3 bases removed from V and 4 bases from J, the gap between germline ends came to 11 bases.

The chain uses TRBV11-2 and TRBJ2-1; 11 bases map to TRBD2. Germline CDR1 and CDR2: SGHAT and FQNNGV. Trimming at V came to 5 bases and at J to 2 bases, leaving 2 bases not matched to a gene. The CDR3 has 15 amino acids. The CDR3 bases are TGTGCCAGCAGCCGACTAGCGGGGACCTACAATGAGCAGTTCTTC. Residues: CASSRLAGTYNEQFF.

The rearrangement uses TRBV5-1 and TRBJ1-1, with 7 bases that match TRBD1. Germline V gene data show CDR1 as SGHRS and CDR2 as YFSETQ. V shed 5 bases and J 0 bases; nucleotides not matched to a gene: 1. The CDR3 runs to 13 residues. In DNA form, the CDR3 reads TGCGCCAGCAGTCAGGGGGTGAACACTGAAGCTTTCTTT. It is translated as CASSQGVNTEAFF. The variable domain in full, completed from reference TRBV5-1 and TRBJ1-1, reads KAGVTQTPRYLIKTRGQQVTLSCSPISGHRSVSWYQQTPGQGLQFLFEYFSETQRNKGNFPGRFSGRQFSNSRSEMNVSTLELGDSALYLCASSQGVNTEAFFGQGTRLTVV.